Following are 26 T cell receptor beta chains from one sample sequenced in a study of memory CD4+ T cells and cytomegalovirus serostatus. TCRdb keeps only in-frame clones here, not all; method: immunoSEQ multiplex PCR. Of around 84,000 clones listed, about 85% are singletons. The sort gate was single viable CD3+CD4+CD8-CD45RO+ cells for memory CD4+ T cells. Input material: memory CD4+ T cells from blood. The receptors derive from an adult in good health and CMV-seronegative.

V gene TRBV29-1 combines with J gene TRBJ2-5, with D tentatively TRBD2 (6 bases). The CDR3 is 14 residues long. Trimming took off 3 bases at V and 7 bases at J, with 18 bases between the two ends. Germline V CDR1 and CDR2: SQVTM, ANQGSEA. This CDR3 reads CSVDWGVLKGTQYF. In DNA form, the CDR3 reads TGCAGCGTTGATTGGGGGGTCCTAAAAGGGACCCAGTACTTC.

This clone was counted only a few times. The V gene is TRBV11-2, the J gene TRBJ2-7; perhaps TRBD2 as D (6 bases). Deletions cut 8 bases from V and 6 bases from J, with 17 bases between. The germline CDR1 and CDR2 sequences are SGHAT and FQNNGV. The CDR3 contains 13 residues. As DNA, the CDR3 is TGTGCCAGCTCCCCGGGTAGGCGGGGCGAGCAGTACTTC. This encodes CASSPGRRGEQYF.

The V call is TRBV5-5, the J call TRBJ2-7; no definite D call. Trimming left V 0 bases short and J 1 base short, with 8 bases between. CDR1 and CDR2 (germline): SGHKS, YYEKEE (reference sequence). CDR3 length: 14 amino acids. The CDR3 loop is CASSLVGRSYEQYF. Written as DNA, the CDR3 is TGTGCCAGCAGCTTGGTAGGCAGATCCTACGAGCAGTACTTC.

This chain links TRBV6-5 with TRBJ1-1, with D unresolved. Germline V gene data show CDR1 as MNHEY and CDR2 as SVGAGI. The CDR3 totals 15 residues. The germline V and J ends were trimmed by 0 bases and 0 bases, with 8 bases remaining between them. The CDR3: CASSYSAYMNTEAFF. In DNA, the CDR3 is TGTGCCAGCAGTTACTCGGCCTATATGAACACTGAAGCTTTCTTT.

V is TRBV4-3 and J is TRBJ1-2; no firm D call. Germline V CDR1 and CDR2: LGHNA, YSLEER. V was trimmed by 4 bases and J by 4 bases, leaving 16 bases between them. The CDR3 sequence is 15 residues long. The CDR3 loop is CASSPSYEGSYGYTF. Here the CDR3 DNA reads TGCGCCAGCAGCCCCTCATACGAGGGTAGCTATGGCTACACCTTC.

In its sample, this clone was seen once. The genes are TRBV5-8 and TRBJ1-5, with D perhaps TRBD1 (6 bases). This CDR3 has 14 residues. Germline-derived CDR1 and CDR2 are SGHTS and YDEGEE. With 3 bases removed from V and 4 bases from J, the gap between germline ends came to 11 bases. Here the CDR3 DNA reads TGTGCCAGCAGCTCTCGGACAGAGAATCAGCCCCAGCATTTT. Encoded protein: CASSSRTENQPQHF.

The gene calls are TRBV18 and TRBJ1-6, with 9 bases aligning to TRBD1. This CDR3 spans 15 amino acids. The V gene end was trimmed by 0 bases and the J gene end by 10 bases; junction bases not matched to a gene: 4. Germline CDR1 is KGHSH and CDR2 is LQKENI. In DNA form, the CDR3 reads TGTGCCAGCTCACCACCATTCGGGACAGGGTCACCCCTCCACTTT. Amino acid sequence: CASSPPFGTGSPLHF.

V and J are TRBV9 and TRBJ1-1; D unresolved. Germline V CDR1 and CDR2: SGDLS, YYNGEE. V was cut by 4 bases and J by 1 base, with 11 bases left in between. This CDR3 region has 14 residues. CDR3: CASSLLWQNTEAFF. The CDR3 DNA follows: TGTGCCAGCAGCCTCCTTTGGCAGAACACTGAAGCTTTCTTT.

V and J are TRBV7-3 and TRBJ2-2; 9 bases are shared with TRBD1. Trimming took 5 bases from V and 6 from J; bases not matched to a gene: 13. Germline CDR1 is SGHTA and CDR2 is FQGTGA. CDR3 length equals 17 residues. The CDR3 region is CASSAIPGQGLSGELFF. CDR3 coding DNA: TGTGCCAGCAGCGCAATACCGGGACAGGGCCTTTCCGGGGAGCTGTTTTTT.

In the case of this clone: Other DNA sequences within the sample encode an identical CDR3. The chain couples TRBV5-1 to TRBJ1-3; unclear D gene. CDR1 and CDR2 (germline): SGHRS, YFSETQ. The CDR3 sequence is 15 residues long. The V gene lost 4 bases and the J gene lost 0 bases, with 11 bases spanning the gap. The chain's CDR3 is CASSLRGSSGNTIYF. The CDR3 DNA reads as TGCGCCAGCAGCCTGCGTGGCAGCTCTGGAAACACCATATATTTT.

This clone occurred once. The rearrangement uses TRBV7-9 and TRBJ1-4; possible D gene TRBD1, 5 bases. V lost 3 bases and J 6 bases, leaving 14 bases between the germline ends. The germline gives CDR1 SEHNR, CDR2 FQNEAQ (reference sequence). This CDR3 comprises 15 residues. As DNA, the CDR3 is TGTGCCAGCAGCTTTCGGTGGGGCGCCGATGAAAAACTGTTTTTT. Its protein is CASSFRWGADEKLFF. The full variable domain, completed using reference TRBV7-9 and TRBJ1-4, is DTGVSQNPRHKITKRGQNVTFRCDPISEHNRLYWYRQTLGQGPEFLTYFQNEAQLEKSRLLSDRFSAERPKGSFSTLEIQRTEQGDSAMYLCASSFRWGADEKLFFGSGTQLSVL.

The chain has TRBV4-1 and TRBJ1-3, with a tentative D call TRBD1 (5 bases). The CDR3 consists of 15 residues. Germline V gene lookup returns CDR1 MGHRA and CDR2 YSYEKL. The V end lost 6 bases, the J end lost 2 bases, and 14 bases lay between the germline ends. The CDR3 here is CASRLIGGTGNTIYF. For the CDR3, the DNA is TGCGCCAGCAGGTTAATTGGGGGGACTGGAAACACCATATATTTT.

The chain combines TRBV7-3 with TRBJ1-2; a possible D gene is TRBD1 (6 bases). The CDR3 has 17 amino acids. Germline CDR1 reads SGHTA; CDR2 reads FQGTGA. Trimming removed 4 bases from V and 1 base from J, with 19 bases in between. The CDR3 DNA reads TGTGCCAGCAGCTCGACGCACAGGGAAATTGTTAACTATGGCTACACCTTC. It codes for CASSSTHREIVNYGYTF.

This clone occurred once. CDR3: CASSDRENQPQHF. The CDR3 DNA reads TGTGCCAGCAGCGACCGGGAAAATCAGCCCCAGCATTTT. The chain uses TRBV6-6 and TRBJ1-5; D ambiguous. The CDR3 covers 13 residues. Trimming removed 6 bases at V and 4 bases at J, with 10 bases between. CDR1 and CDR2 from the germline V gene are MNHNY and SVGAGI (reference sequence).

J is TRBJ2-3 and V is TRBV18; 12 bases align to TRBD2. The germline gives CDR1 KGHSH, CDR2 LQKENI. V trimming: 3 bases; J trimming: 0 bases; junction bases outside the gene matches: 7. The CDR3 covers 18 residues. The CDR3 region has the DNA TGTGCCAGCTCACCCCCAGCCCTAGCGGGGGGGAGCACAGATACGCAGTATTTT. Amino acids: CASSPPALAGGSTDTQYF.

V gene TRBV11-2 combines with J gene TRBJ1-6, with TRBD1 identical over 9 bases. CDR1 and CDR2 (germline): SGHAT, FQNNGV. The CDR3 covers 15 residues. V trimming: 4 bases; J trimming: 8 bases; junction bases outside the gene matches: 6. Here the CDR3 DNA reads TGTGCCAGCAGCTCCGGGACAGGGAGGCATTCACCCCTCCACTTT. Protein: CASSSGTGRHSPLHF.

This clone has more than one count but fewer than ten. CDR3 nucleotides: TGTGCCAGCAGCTTAGAATCGTCTGAAGCTTTCTTT. Its protein product is CASSLESSEAFF. The V and J genes are TRBV11-2 and TRBJ1-1; no clear D gene. The CDR3 runs 12 residues. From germline, CDR1 is SGHAT and CDR2 FQNNGV. Deletions cut 0 bases from V and 6 bases from J, with 5 bases between.

The chain recombines TRBV6-1 with TRBJ2-7, with D maybe TRBD1 (6 bases). This CDR3 is 14 amino acids long. The ends were cut back, 5 bases at V and 3 bases at J, with 14 bases in the middle. Germline V lookup: CDR1 MNHNS, CDR2 SASEGT. This CDR3 reads CASSPQGDGYEQYF. For the CDR3, the DNA is TGTGCCAGCAGTCCACAGGGTGACGGCTACGAGCAGTACTTC.

This clone was found a few times. The genes are TRBV19 and TRBJ1-1, with D perhaps TRBD1 (6 bases). The CDR3 consists of 13 residues. The V end was cut by 1 base, the J end by 5 bases, with 8 bases between. Germline lookup yields CDR1 LNHDA and CDR2 SQIVND (reference sequence). The CDR3 region has the DNA TGTGCCAGTAGTATAGGAGGGGGGACTGAAGCTTTCTTT. Its protein is CASSIGGGTEAFF.

The chain employs TRBV7-2 and TRBJ1-1, with no clear D. This CDR3 spans 14 amino acids. CDR1 is SGHTA, CDR2 FQGNSA, per germline. V was shortened by 1 base and J by 6 bases, with 12 bases between the two germline ends. The CDR3 bases are TGTGCCAGCAGCTTAGAGCCCTTTGGGGCTGAAGCTTTCTTT. It codes for CASSLEPFGAEAFF. The entire variable domain, with the rest obtained from reference TRBV7-2 and TRBJ1-1, is as follows: GAGVSQSPSNKVTEKGKDVELRCDPISGHTALYWYRQSLGQGLEFLIYFQGNSAPDKSGLPSDRFSAERTGGSVSTLTIQRTQQEDSAVYLCASSLEPFGAEAFFGQGTRLTVV.

This chain joins TRBV11-2 and TRBJ1-6; D is undetermined. The ends were cut back, 2 bases at V and 5 bases at J, with 10 bases in the middle. The CDR3 consists of 15 residues. Looked up from germline, CDR1 is SGHAT and CDR2 is FQNNGV. The CDR3 loop reads CASSLSPGNNSPLHF. Written as DNA, the CDR3 is TGTGCCAGCAGCTTATCGCCGGGGAATAATTCACCCCTCCACTTT.

The rearrangement uses TRBV9 and TRBJ2-3, with TRBD2 as a possible D gene (6 bases). This CDR3 contains 16 residues. V shed 0 bases and J shed 1 base, with 12 bases lying between them. Germline-derived CDR1 and CDR2 are SGDLS and YYNGEE. CDR3 sequence reads: CASSVGDSGRTDTQYF. The CDR3 DNA sequence: TGTGCCAGCAGCGTAGGTGATAGCGGACGCACAGATACGCAGTATTTT.

A single count supports this clone. The chain employs TRBV4-2 and TRBJ2-3; maybe TRBD2 (5 bases). In germline, CDR1 is LGHNA, CDR2 YNFKEQ. V shed 1 base and J shed 8 bases, with 19 bases lying between them. The CDR3 spans 16 residues. CDR3 sequence (DNA): TGTGCCAGCAGCCAAGTTGGAGCGGACTTCAGAGTTACGCAGTATTTT. It is translated as CASSQVGADFRVTQYF.

The chain uses TRBV5-1 and TRBJ2-5; 11 bases are a match to TRBD1. The junction had 3 bases not matched to a gene; V was cut back by 1 base and J by 4 bases. The CDR3 runs 15 residues. The germline V gene has CDR1 SGHRS and CDR2 YFSETQ. This chain's CDR3 is CASSLTGTGGETQYF. The CDR3 nucleotides are TGCGCCAGCAGCTTGACCGGGACAGGGGGAGAGACCCAGTACTTC.

This clone is a singleton in its sample. The chain links TRBV7-8 to TRBJ1-6; 7 bases align to TRBD1. Germline CDR1 reads SGHVS; CDR2 reads FQNEAQ. With V trimmed by 5 bases and J by 9 bases, 10 bases remained unmatched. The CDR3 has 15 amino acids. The CDR3 loop reads CASSIGQGGRSPLHF. Written as DNA, the CDR3 is TGTGCCAGCAGCATAGGACAAGGGGGCCGTTCACCCCTCCACTTT.

This clone has just a few counts. The rearrangement uses TRBV6-1 and TRBJ1-1; 9 nucleotides line up with TRBD1. With 6 bases clipped from V and 11 bases from J, the junction kept 10 bases outside the gene matches. Per the germline V gene, CDR1 is MNHNS and CDR2 is SASEGT. There are 13 residues in the CDR3. For the CDR3, the DNA is TGTGCCAGCAGCGACCCGGGACAGGGAAGGGCTTTCTTT. Amino acid sequence: CASSDPGQGRAFF.